This T cell receptor (beta chain) was observed in a study of cytomegalovirus exposure and HLA in healthy donors. This CDR3 has 16 residues. The primer mix had 60 Vbeta and 13 Jbeta primers. Clones were sequenced by immunoSEQ multiplex PCR, and TCRdb holds only the in-frame ones, with some missing. The sample contains some 90,000 clones, roughly 80% of which appear only once. This TCR was sampled from a human donor in good health. Sequencing was performed on PBMCs. This chain links TRBV21-1 with TRBJ2-6; TRBD2, the D gene given by the table, was not confirmed from the DNA. TRBV21-1 has pseudogene status. CDR3 bases: TGTGCCAGCAGCAATATAAGTCGGTCTGGGGCCAACGTCCTGACTTTC. Encoded protein: CASSNISRSGANVLTF.